The next 7 T cell receptor beta chains were all read from a single sample in a study of blood T cell repertoires in COVID-19. TCRdb's copy holds only in-frame clones and misses some; the assay was immunoSEQ multiplex PCR. This sample has fewer than 300,000 clones, with about four fifths found just once. Sequenced sample: peripheral blood. The receptor set was obtained from a woman aged 60-75 years with active or convalescent COVID-19.

The chain is built from TRBV5-1 and TRBJ1-5; TRBD1 might be the D (6 bases). Trimming took 4 bases from V and 10 from J, leaving 18 bases between them. Germline CDR1 is SGHRS and CDR2 is YFSETQ. This CDR3 contains 14 residues. The CDR3 sequence is CASSLGAPGQPQHF. As DNA, the CDR3 is TGCGCCAGCAGCCTTGGGGCCCCGGGACAACCCCAGCATTTT.

In DNA form, the CDR3 reads TGTGCCAGCCTCCCATGGGCAGGTCCCAGCTCCTACGAGCAGTACTTC. Its translation: CASLPWAGPSSYEQYF. This sequence joins TRBV7-2 and TRBJ2-7; D is ambiguous. Germline V gene sequence: CDR1 SGHTA, CDR2 FQGNSA. This CDR3 spans 16 amino acids. The V and J ends lost 8 bases and 0 bases respectively, with 20 bases between them. Supplemented by reference TRBV7-2 and TRBJ2-7, the full variable domain reads GAGVSQSPSNKVTEKGKDVELRCDPISGHTALYWYRQSLGQGLEFLIYFQGNSAPDKSGLPSDRFSAERTGGSVSTLTIQRTQQEDSAVYLCASLPWAGPSSYEQYFGPGTRLTVT.

The CDR3 region has the DNA TGTGCCAGCAGTGAGGTCATAAGCTCGGGTCAGCCCCAGCATTTT. Translated: CASSEVISSGQPQHF. V gene TRBV6-1 combines with J gene TRBJ1-5; D unresolved. Per germline, CDR1 MNHNS and CDR2 SASEGT. V dropped 3 bases and J dropped 6 bases, with 15 bases sitting between them. This CDR3 comprises 15 residues.

V gene TRBV9 combines with J gene TRBJ1-3, with TRBD1 matching 10 bases. Trimming at V came to 3 bases and at J to 4 bases, leaving 10 bases not matched to a gene. The germline V gene encodes CDR1 SGDLS and CDR2 YYNGEE. The CDR3 consists of 17 residues. CDR3 bases: TGTGCCAGCAGCGCCGTCGGACAGGGGGAAGGGGGAAACACCATATATTTT. Protein product: CASSAVGQGEGGNTIYF.

This clone was picked up one time. The chain uses TRBV7-9 and TRBJ2-3; D not resolved. Germline CDR1 and CDR2: SEHNR and FQNEAQ (reference sequence). V lost 7 bases, J lost 4 bases, and 15 bases lay in between. CDR3 size: 14 residues. The CDR3 loop reads CASKAEAGADTQYF. DNA of the CDR3: TGTGCCAGCAAAGCAGAGGCCGGCGCAGATACGCAGTATTTT.

This CDR3 is CASSQTSGDSYEQYF. As DNA, the CDR3 is TGTGCCAGCTCACAGACTAGCGGGGACTCCTACGAGCAGTACTTC. The V gene is TRBV18, the J gene TRBJ2-7; 11 positions agree with TRBD2. V dropped 4 bases and J dropped 0; count of bases not matched to a gene: 2. The length of the CDR3 is 15 residues. Germline V gene lookup returns CDR1 KGHSH and CDR2 LQKENI.

The rearrangement uses TRBV5-1 and TRBJ2-7; TRBD1 aligns across 9 bases. Looked up from germline, CDR1 is SGHRS and CDR2 is YFSETQ. This CDR3 has 15 amino acids. With V trimmed by 4 bases and J by 2 bases, 7 bases remained unmatched. This CDR3 reads CASSGLTGGTYEQYF. In DNA form, the CDR3 reads TGCGCCAGCAGCGGACTGACAGGGGGGACCTACGAGCAGTACTTC.